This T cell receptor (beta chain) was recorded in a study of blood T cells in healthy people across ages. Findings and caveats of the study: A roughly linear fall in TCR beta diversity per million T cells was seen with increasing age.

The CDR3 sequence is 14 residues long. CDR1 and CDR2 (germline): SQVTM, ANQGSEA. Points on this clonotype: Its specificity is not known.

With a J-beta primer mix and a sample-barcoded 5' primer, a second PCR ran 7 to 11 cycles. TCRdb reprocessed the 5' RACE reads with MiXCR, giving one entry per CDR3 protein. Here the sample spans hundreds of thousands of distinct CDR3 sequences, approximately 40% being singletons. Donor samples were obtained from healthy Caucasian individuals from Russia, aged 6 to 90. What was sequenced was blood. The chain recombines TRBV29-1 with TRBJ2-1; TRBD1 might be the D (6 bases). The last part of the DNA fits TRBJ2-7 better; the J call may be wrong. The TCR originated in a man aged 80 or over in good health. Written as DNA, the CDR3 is TGCAGCGTCTCGCCGGAACAGGGTCACAATGAGCAGTACTTC. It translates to CSVSPEQGHNEQYF.